These 14 T cell receptor beta chains share one sample of origin, sequenced in a study of T cell repertoires in cytomegalovirus infection. These receptors are not linked to any known antigen. TCRdb redid the calling of the reads with MiXCR, one entry per CDR3 protein. This sample carries some 590,000 distinct CDR3 sequences, 40% of them seen once, and the ten largest clones take roughly 50%. Sequences were derived from cultured PBMCs, sampled from culture after CMV antigen stimulation. These receptors came from a human donor in good health (CMV status not recorded). Some clones in this sample may be carry-over from other donors' samples.

This clonotype was observed a few times. V is TRBV12-3 or TRBV12-4 and J is TRBJ1-1; unclear D gene. The CDR3 is made up of 11 amino acids. Deletions cut 7 bases from V and 11 bases from J, with 14 bases between. The CDR3 DNA follows: TGTGCCAGCATGTCCTTTTCATACGCTTTCTTT. Its translation is CASMSFSYAFF.

Only one count was recorded for this clonotype. The chain joins TRBV5-4 to TRBJ2-5; D is tentatively TRBD1 or TRBD2 (5 bases each). With 0 bases removed from V and 5 bases from J, the gap between germline ends came to 14 bases. The germline V gene encodes CDR1 SGHNT and CDR2 YYREEE (reference sequence). This CDR3 spans 15 amino acids. The CDR3 here is CASSLGDPAVETQYF. In DNA, the CDR3 is TGTGCCAGCAGCTTGGGGGACCCGGCGGTGGAGACCCAGTACTTC.

There are many counts of this clonotype. V usage is TRBV7-2 and J usage is TRBJ2-3; 14 bases fit TRBD2. This CDR3 has 15 residues. The J segment lost 5 bases and the V segment lost 5 bases, leaving 3 bases of the junction unmatched. CDR1 is SGHTA and CDR2 is FQGNSA in the germline V gene. The CDR3 loop reads CASSLGTSGGDTQYF. Written as DNA, the CDR3 is TGTGCCAGCAGCCTCGGGACTAGCGGGGGAGATACGCAGTATTTT.

The chain joins TRBV20-1 to TRBJ1-1; the D gene is possibly TRBD1 (5 bases). This CDR3 has 13 amino acids. From germline, CDR1 is DFQATT and CDR2 SNEGSKA (reference sequence). Trimming cost V 5 bases and J 3 bases, with 13 bases left between them. The CDR3 DNA reads TGCAGTGCTGGACAAGGGGCGGACACTGAAGCTTTCTTT. Translating it yields CSAGQGADTEAFF.

This clonotype appeared a few times. The CDR3: CASGLVRRRDRTDTQYF. For the CDR3, the DNA is TGTGCTAGTGGTTTGGTACGGCGGCGGGATCGCACAGATACGCAGTATTTT. This sequence joins TRBV12-5 and TRBJ2-3; D might be TRBD2 (6 bases). The CDR3 is 17 amino acids. The V and J ends lost 0 bases and 1 base respectively, with 14 bases between them. Germline V gene sequence: CDR1 LGHNT, CDR2 FRNRAP.

This chain uses TRBV12-3 or TRBV12-4 with TRBJ1-2, with D unresolved. V lost 6 bases and J lost 4, with 12 bases in between. The CDR3 length is 13 residues. The CDR3 DNA follows: TGTGCCAGCAGACGAAGCGATTCCTATGGCTACACCTTC. It encodes CASRRSDSYGYTF.

This clonotype showed up just a few times. The gene calls are TRBV7-6 and TRBJ2-6, with TRBD1 identical over 8 bases. This CDR3 contains 16 residues. The V segment lost 6 bases and the J segment 3 bases; nucleotides outside the gene matches: 7. The germline CDR1 and CDR2 sequences are SGHVS and FNYEAQ. The CDR3 region is CASSLTGGSGANVLTF. DNA of the CDR3: TGTGCCAGCAGTCTAACAGGGGGTAGTGGGGCCAACGTCCTGACTTTC.

This chain uses TRBV28 with TRBJ1-4, with 8 bases lining up with TRBD1. Trimming at V came to 3 bases and at J to 2 bases, leaving 5 bases not matched to a gene. Germline V lookup: CDR1 MDHEN, CDR2 SYDVKM. The CDR3 is 16 amino acids. The CDR3 is CASSLGRGPTNEKLFF. The CDR3 DNA reads TGTGCCAGCAGTTTGGGCAGGGGGCCTACTAATGAAAAACTGTTTTTT.

V usage is TRBV20-1 and J usage is TRBJ2-1; no clear D. This CDR3 region has 13 residues. V was pared by 1 base and J by 1 base, with 5 bases between. CDR1 DFQATT and CDR2 SNEGSKA come from the germline V gene (reference sequence). In DNA form, the CDR3 reads TGCAGTGCTAGAGGGAGATCCTACAATGAGCAGTTCTTC. It translates to CSARGRSYNEQFF.

The chain couples TRBV27 to TRBJ2-1; the D gene is possibly TRBD2 (6 bases). The V gene's germline CDR1 is MNHEY and CDR2 SMNVEV (reference sequence). This CDR3 is built from 13 residues. Trimming cost V 4 bases and J 9 bases, with 13 bases left between them. The DNA for the CDR3 is TGTGCCAGCAGTTATGGCGGGACCGGTGAGCAGTTCTTC. The encoded protein is CASSYGGTGEQFF.

The chain carries TRBV12-3 or TRBV12-4 and TRBJ1-1; the D gene is possibly TRBD1 (5 bases). The CDR3 runs 14 residues. V dropped 8 bases and J dropped 2 bases, with 15 bases sitting between them. The CDR3 bases are TGTGCCAGCGGCCAACAGGTACTCAACACTGAAGCTTTCTTT. This gives the protein CASGQQVLNTEAFF.

The chain carries TRBV11-2 and TRBJ2-7; 7 nucleotides agree with TRBD1. CDR1 is SGHAT and CDR2 is FQNNGV in the germline V gene. The V gene end was trimmed by 4 bases and the J gene end by 6 bases; junction bases not matched to a gene: 15. The CDR3 is 16 residues long. For the CDR3, the DNA is TGTGCCAGCAGCTCGATCAGGGGACAGCTCCGAGCCGAGCAGTACTTC. Its protein product is CASSSIRGQLRAEQYF.

The rearrangement uses TRBV6-2 or TRBV6-3 and TRBJ2-5; TRBD1 aligns across 11 bases. V dropped 2 bases and J dropped 6; count of bases not matched to a gene: 8. The germline V gene encodes CDR1 MNHEY and CDR2 SVGEGT. The length of the CDR3 is 16 residues. In DNA, the CDR3 is TGTGCCAGCAGTTACCTCCGGACAGGGGGCATAAAGACCCAGTACTTC. Translated, it gives CASSYLRTGGIKTQYF.

This chain links TRBV4-3 with TRBJ2-3; 9 positions agree with TRBD2. J lost 4 bases, V lost 3 bases, and 11 bases had no gene match. CDR1 and CDR2 (germline): LGHNA, YSLEER. There are 17 residues in the CDR3. The CDR3 DNA is TGCGCCAGCAGCCAGATGGGGCGAGCGGGAGGCTCAGATACGCAGTATTTT. Its protein product is CASSQMGRAGGSDTQYF.